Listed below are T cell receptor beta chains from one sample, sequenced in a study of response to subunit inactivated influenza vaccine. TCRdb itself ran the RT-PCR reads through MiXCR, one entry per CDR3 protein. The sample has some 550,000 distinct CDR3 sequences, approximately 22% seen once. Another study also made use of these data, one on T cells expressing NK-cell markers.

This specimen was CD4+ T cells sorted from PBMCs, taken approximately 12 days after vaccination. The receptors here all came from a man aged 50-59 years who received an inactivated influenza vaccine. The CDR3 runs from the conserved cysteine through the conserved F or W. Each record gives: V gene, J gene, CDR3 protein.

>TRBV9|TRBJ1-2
CASSDRVDYGYTF
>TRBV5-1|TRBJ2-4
CASSLQGEGKNIQYF
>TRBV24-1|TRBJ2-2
CATSLTGELFF
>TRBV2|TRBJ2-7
CASKQGFSYEQYF
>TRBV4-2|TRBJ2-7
CASSRLPGTSGGTPYEQYF
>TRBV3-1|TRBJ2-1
CASSQDWGVPYNEQFF
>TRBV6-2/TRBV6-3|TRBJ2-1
CASSYRGDYNDNEQFF
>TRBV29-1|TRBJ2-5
CSVIRGETQYF
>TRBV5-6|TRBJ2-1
CASSSAGGRYNEQFF
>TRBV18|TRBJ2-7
CASSPGPQAREQYF
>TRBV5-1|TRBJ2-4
CASSLGQGDWIQYF
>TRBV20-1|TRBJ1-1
CGAMREGRSTEAFF
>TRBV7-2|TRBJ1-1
CASSVAGALEAFF
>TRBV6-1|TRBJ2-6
CAIRQGYSGANVLTF
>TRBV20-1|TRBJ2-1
CSASRTSGDNEQFF
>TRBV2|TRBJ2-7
CASSGVAAYEQYF
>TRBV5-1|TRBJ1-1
CASSPDRGLTEAFF
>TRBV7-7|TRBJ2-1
CASSLNLLNEQFF
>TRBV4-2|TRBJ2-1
CASSQASARMNEQFF
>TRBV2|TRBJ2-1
CASSHRIEYNEQFF
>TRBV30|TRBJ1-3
CAWGPPNTIYF
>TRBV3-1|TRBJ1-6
CASRTGISYNSPLHF
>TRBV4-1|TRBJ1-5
CASSQAGYGGNQPQHF
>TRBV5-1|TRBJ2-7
CASSLGREPRYEQYF
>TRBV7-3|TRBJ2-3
CASSLLAASTDTQYF
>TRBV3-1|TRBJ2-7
CASSPGLARTYEQYF
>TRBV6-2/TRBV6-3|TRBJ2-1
CASSYSGQGLQFF
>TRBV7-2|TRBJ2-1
CASSLDSYYNEQFF
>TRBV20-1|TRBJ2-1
CSAISDTTYNEQFF
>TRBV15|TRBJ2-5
CATSRDNKNQETQYF
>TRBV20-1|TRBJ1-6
CSARLAGQNNSPLHF
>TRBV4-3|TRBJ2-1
CASSPSHQSSYNEQFF
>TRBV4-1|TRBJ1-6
CASSQVGNYNSPLHF
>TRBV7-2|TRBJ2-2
CASSLVRAGTGELFF
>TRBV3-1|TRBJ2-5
CASSQEFLMETQYF
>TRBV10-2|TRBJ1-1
CASSANRRGPTEAFF
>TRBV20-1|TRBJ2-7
CSAVGLAGDARNEQYF